Listed here are 10 T cell receptor beta chains from one sample, sequenced in a study of cytomegalovirus exposure and HLA in healthy donors. This PCR relied on a set of 60 Vbeta primers and 13 Jbeta primers. Clones were sequenced by immunoSEQ multiplex PCR, and TCRdb holds only the in-frame ones, with some missing. The sample shows roughly 98,000 clones, about four fifths of them seen only once. The sequenced material came from PBMCs. These receptors all stem from an older woman in good health and CMV-seropositive.

The chain employs TRBV10-1 and TRBJ2-5, with D maybe TRBD1 (6 bases). The V gene lost 4 bases and the J gene lost 4 bases, with 10 bases spanning the gap. The CDR3 totals 13 residues. Germline CDR1 reads WNHNN; CDR2 reads SYGVQD (reference sequence). CDR3 residues: CASSAQGLETQYF. CDR3 coding DNA: TGCGCCAGCAGTGCCCAGGGGCTAGAGACCCAGTACTTC.

V usage is TRBV5-4 and J usage is TRBJ2-2; D gene uncertain. From germline, CDR1 is SGHNT and CDR2 YYREEE (reference sequence). The length of the CDR3 is 15 residues. Trimming cost V 6 bases and J 0 bases, with 12 bases left between them. This CDR3 reads CASTLAGTNTGELFF. As DNA, the CDR3 is TGTGCCAGCACCTTAGCTGGTACGAACACCGGGGAGCTGTTTTTT.

The V and J genes are TRBV7-9 and TRBJ2-2; unclear D gene. V was pared by 0 bases and J by 4 bases, with 6 bases between. The germline V gene encodes CDR1 SEHNR and CDR2 FQNEAQ (reference sequence). The CDR3 totals 14 residues. The CDR3 loop is CASSLAASTGELFF. Here the CDR3 DNA reads TGTGCCAGCAGCTTAGCAGCTTCCACCGGGGAGCTGTTTTTT.

The gene calls are TRBV4-2 and TRBJ2-5, with 7 bases fitting TRBD2. Germline-derived CDR1 and CDR2 are LGHNA and YNFKEQ. This CDR3 spans 15 amino acids. The ends lost 0 bases at V and 5 bases at J; junction bases unmatched: 6. The chain's CDR3 is CASSQDAGVTETQYF. CDR3 DNA sequence: TGTGCCAGCAGCCAAGATGCGGGAGTTACGGAGACCCAGTACTTC.

V usage is TRBV2 and J usage is TRBJ1-5, with TRBD1 matching over 8 bases. This CDR3 spans 15 amino acids. V lost 8 bases, J lost 0 bases, and 6 bases stayed unmatched. Per the germline V gene, CDR1 is SNHLY and CDR2 is FYNNEI. As DNA, the CDR3 is TGTGCCAGCCAGAAGACAGGGGCTAGCAATCAGCCCCAGCATTTT. Amino acids: CASQKTGASNQPQHF.

Turning to this clone: The junction departs from the called germline gene at one end, perhaps through a read error. The identical CDR3 is also encoded by other nucleotide sequences in the sample. The chain couples TRBV28 to TRBJ2-2, with a tentative D call TRBD1 (6 bases). This CDR3 has 15 amino acids. The germline gives CDR1 MDHEN, CDR2 SYDVKM. DNA for the CDR3: TGTGCCAGCAGTTTTGGGACACAAAACACCGGGGAACTGTTTTTT. Amino acid sequence: CASSFGTQNTGELFF.

The chain uses TRBV7-2 and TRBJ2-3; 9 bases agree with TRBD2. The CDR3 has 12 residues. Unmatched junction bases numbered 2, after V lost 4 bases and J lost 9 bases. The germline gives CDR1 SGHTA, CDR2 FQGNSA. The CDR3 region is CASSSAGGTQYF. CDR3 DNA: TGTGCCAGCAGCTCCGCGGGGGGGACGCAGTATTTT.

The chain has TRBV7-6 and TRBJ2-1, with D perhaps TRBD2 (5 bases). The ends were cut back, 4 bases at V and 0 bases at J, with 13 bases in the middle. The germline CDR1 and CDR2 sequences are SGHVS and FNYEAQ. This CDR3 has 16 residues. This chain's CDR3 is CASSSSGKGSYNEQFF. The CDR3, as DNA: TGTGCCAGCAGCTCCTCGGGAAAGGGCTCCTACAATGAGCAGTTCTTC.

The rearrangement uses TRBV5-1 and TRBJ1-6, with 10 bases lining up with TRBD1. CDR1 SGHRS and CDR2 YFSETQ come from the germline V gene. The junction had 4 bases not matched to a gene; V was cut back by 3 bases and J by 7 bases. CDR3 length: 15 residues. The CDR3 DNA sequence: TGCGCCAGCAGCTGGACAGGGGGGCTCAATTCACCCCTCCACTTT. Translation: CASSWTGGLNSPLHF.

This clone was found once. This chain links TRBV19 with TRBJ1-4; no firm D call. The CDR3 consists of 15 residues. Germline values: CDR1 LNHDA, CDR2 SQIVND (reference sequence). Trimming took off 6 bases at V and 5 bases at J, with 16 bases between the two ends. The CDR3 spells CASRHSGELNEKLFF. DNA of the CDR3: TGTGCCAGTAGGCACTCCGGGGAGTTAAATGAAAAACTGTTTTTT. The full variable domain, with the rest looked up from reference TRBV19 and TRBJ1-4, is DGGITQSPKYLFRKEGQNVTLSCEQNLNHDAMYWYRQDPGQGLRLIYYSQIVNDFQKGDIAEGYSVSREKKESFPLTVTSAQKNPTAFYLCASRHSGELNEKLFFGSGTQLSVL.